This TCR beta chain comes out of a study of control samples from healthy donors and cancer patients. The data were produced by immunoSEQ multiplex PCR, yet TCRdb's version contains in-frame clones alone and is incomplete. Among some 120,000 clones, 80% to 90% were seen once, and the ten largest hold approximately 1.1%. The CDR3 runs to 15 residues. Trimming shortened V by 0 bases and J by 10 bases, and 20 bases separated the two germline ends. Germline lookup yields CDR1 SGDLS and CDR2 YYNGEE. This receptor was taken from a woman between 50 and 59 years old with colorectal cancer. The specimen sequenced was PBMCs. This sequence joins TRBV9 and TRBJ2-7, with D possibly being TRBD1 (6 bases). CDR3 in amino acids: CASSVEGRGYDRQYF. CDR3 nucleotide sequence: TGTGCCAGCAGCGTAGAGGGCAGGGGTTATGACCGACAGTACTTC.